The next 12 T cell receptor beta chains were all read from a single sample in a study of T cell responses to AZD1222 COVID-19 vaccine. The assay was immunoSEQ multiplex PCR, and TCRdb's table has in-frame clones only and misses some. The repertoire holds tens of thousands of clones, with approximately 81% as singletons. The starting material was peripheral blood, obtained on day 0 of AZD1222 vaccination. Every receptor here comes from an adult in good health.

This chain links TRBV28 with TRBJ1-4; 10 bases map to TRBD1. V dropped 6 bases and J dropped 8; count of bases not matched to a gene: 15. The CDR3 loop spans 17 amino acids. Germline loops: CDR1 MDHEN, CDR2 SYDVKM. In nucleotides, the CDR3 is TGTGCCAGCAGCCCTTCGGGGGAGGGGACAGGGGACGAAAAACTGTTTTTT. Its protein product is CASSPSGEGTGDEKLFF.

This clone was detected once. This chain uses TRBV2 with TRBJ1-5; 7 bases agree with TRBD1. Germline CDR1 reads SNHLY; CDR2 reads FYNNEI. The length of the CDR3 is 15 residues. The junction had 5 bases not matched to a gene; V was cut back by 6 bases and J by 0 bases. The CDR3 region is CASSQDRISNQPQHF. CDR3 sequence (DNA): TGTGCCAGCAGCCAGGACAGGATTAGCAATCAGCCCCAGCATTTT.

The chain employs TRBV6-2 or TRBV6-3 and TRBJ2-7; 10 bases fit TRBD1. The CDR3 loop spans 15 amino acids. V lost 5 bases and J lost 4; bases outside the gene matches: 8. Germline lookup yields CDR1 MNHEY and CDR2 SVGEGT. CDR3: CASSLTGTGVYEQYF. The CDR3, as DNA: TGTGCCAGCAGTCTAACGGGGACAGGGGTGTACGAGCAGTACTTC.

In the case of this clone: The junction differs from germline at one of its ends, possibly a read error. The chain carries TRBV18 and TRBJ2-3, with D maybe TRBD1 (5 bases). This CDR3 is 16 amino acids long. The V gene's germline CDR1 is KGHSH and CDR2 LQKENI. CDR3 DNA sequence: TGTGCCAGCTCATCACCGGACACCCCTTTCACAGATACGCAGTATTTT. Translating it yields CASSSPDTPFTDTQYF. The variable domain in full, with the rest retrieved from reference TRBV18 and TRBJ2-3, is NAGVMQNPRHLVRRRGQEARLRCSPMKGHSHVYWYRQLPEEGLKFMVYLQKENIIDESGMPKERFSAEFPKEGPSILRIQQVVRGDSAAYFCASSSPDTPFTDTQYFGPGTRLTVL.

CDR3: CASSDTPGSYNEQFF. The CDR3 bases are TGTGCCAGCAGCGACACACCAGGTTCCTACAATGAGCAGTTCTTC. The rearrangement uses TRBV6-2 or TRBV6-3 and TRBJ2-1; D ambiguous. Trimming stripped 6 bases from V and 1 base from J, with 13 bases between. The length of the CDR3 is 15 residues. Germline V gene sequence: CDR1 MNHEY, CDR2 SVGEGT.

The chain uses TRBV28 and TRBJ2-5; 7 nucleotides match TRBD2. CDR3 length: 17 amino acids. After removal of 5 bases from V and 3 bases from J, the junction contained 15 bases not matched to a gene. Germline CDR1 is MDHEN and CDR2 is SYDVKM. CDR3 bases: TGTGCCAGCAGTCCCTCTCAAGGACTAGGACCCGAAGAGACCCAGTACTTC. This translates into CASSPSQGLGPEETQYF.

This chain links TRBV6-2 or TRBV6-3 with TRBJ1-2, with TRBD1 as a possible D gene (6 bases). The germline gives CDR1 MNHEY, CDR2 SVGEGT. The length of the CDR3 is 15 residues. V was trimmed by 6 bases and J by 2 bases, leaving 16 bases between them. The CDR3 sequence: CASSQDRLRNYGYTF. The CDR3 nucleotides are TGTGCCAGCAGCCAGGACAGACTGAGAAACTATGGCTACACCTTC.

This clone came up a few times. The rearrangement links TRBV27 to TRBJ1-2, with D possibly TRBD1 on 6 matching bases. The CDR3 contains 14 residues. CDR1 is MNHEY, CDR2 SMNVEV, per germline (reference sequence). V lost 5 bases to trimming and J lost 8 bases, with 18 bases between them. CDR3 sequence reads: CASSTRQAQWGYTF. The CDR3 region has the DNA TGTGCCAGCAGTACCCGACAGGCCCAGTGGGGCTACACCTTC.

The chain couples TRBV7-9 to TRBJ1-6, with D maybe TRBD1 (5 bases). This CDR3 is 14 amino acids long. CDR1 is SEHNR, CDR2 FQNEAQ, per germline (reference sequence). The ends were cut back, 6 bases at V and 10 bases at J, with 16 bases in the middle. DNA for the CDR3: TGTGCCAGCAGGGGGCAGGGCGGAGGCTCACCCCTCCACTTT. Translating gives CASRGQGGGSPLHF.

The chain links TRBV3-1 (or the pseudogene TRBV3-2) to TRBJ2-3; D remains ambiguous. The V end was cut by 4 bases, the J end by 1 base, with 9 bases between. The CDR3 length is 14 residues. Germline V gene sequence: CDR1 LGHDT, CDR2 YNNKEL (reference sequence). CDR3 residues: CASSRGYGTDTQYF. CDR3 sequence (DNA): TGTGCCAGCAGCCGCGGATATGGCACAGATACGCAGTATTTT.

V is TRBV6-5 and J is TRBJ1-4; possible D gene TRBD1, 6 bases. The germline gives CDR1 MNHEY, CDR2 SVGAGI. V gave up 5 bases and J gave up 7 bases, with 14 bases separating them. The CDR3 extends over 14 amino acids. DNA for the CDR3: TGTGCCAGCAGTCCACAGGGAGGGCGTGAAAAACTGTTTTTT. Translating gives CASSPQGGREKLFF.

This chain uses TRBV3-1 (or the pseudogene TRBV3-2) with TRBJ1-1; D is uncertain. CDR3 length: 15 residues. CDR1 LGHDT and CDR2 YNNKEL come from the germline V gene (reference sequence). V gave up 0 bases and J gave up 0 bases, with 8 bases separating them. The CDR3 reads CASSQDSGMNTEAFF. CDR3 sequence (DNA): TGTGCCAGCAGCCAAGATTCGGGGATGAACACTGAAGCTTTCTTT.